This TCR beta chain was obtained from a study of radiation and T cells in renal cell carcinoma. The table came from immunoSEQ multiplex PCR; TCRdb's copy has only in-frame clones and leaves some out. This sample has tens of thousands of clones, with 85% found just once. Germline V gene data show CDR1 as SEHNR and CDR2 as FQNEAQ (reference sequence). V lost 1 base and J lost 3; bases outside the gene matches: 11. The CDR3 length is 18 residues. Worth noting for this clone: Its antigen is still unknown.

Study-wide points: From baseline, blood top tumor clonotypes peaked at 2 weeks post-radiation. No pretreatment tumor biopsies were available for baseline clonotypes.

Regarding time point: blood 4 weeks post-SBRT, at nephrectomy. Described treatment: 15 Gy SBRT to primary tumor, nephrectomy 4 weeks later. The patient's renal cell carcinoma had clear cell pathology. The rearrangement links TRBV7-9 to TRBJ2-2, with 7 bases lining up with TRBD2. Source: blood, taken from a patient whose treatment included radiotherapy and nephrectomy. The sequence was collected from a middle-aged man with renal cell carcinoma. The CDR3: CASSLEPAGDPYTGELFF. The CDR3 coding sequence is TGTGCCAGCAGCTTAGAACCCGCGGGAGACCCCTACACCGGGGAGCTGTTTTTT.